The 31 T cell receptor beta chains in this list originate from one sample, sequenced in a study of vaccination and CD4 T cells after COVID-19. These receptors lack a known antigen. The Oncomine TCR Beta short-read assay generated sequence data from the DNA of cultured CD4+ T cells. TCRdb reprocessed the PCR reads with MiXCR, giving one entry per CDR3 protein. The top ten clones hold roughly 15% of a sample with under 5,000 distinct CDR3 sequences, roughly 13% of them seen once. Indicated treatment: approximately nine-day PBMC culture with coronavirus spike peptide pools or control peptides (ViraFEST assay). Source material: CD4+ T cells from blood, cultured in vitro. These receptors came from a human donor who had recovered from COVID-19.

This clonotype was counted only a few times. The rearrangement links TRBV7-8 to TRBJ2-7; the D call may be TRBD1 or TRBD2 (5 bases each). V was trimmed by 1 base and J by 6 bases, leaving 16 bases between them. CDR3 length equals 15 residues. CDR1 and CDR2 (germline): SGHVS, FQNEAQ. The CDR3 loop is CASSLVEAGRSEQYF. For the CDR3, the DNA is TGTGCCAGCAGCTTAGTGGAGGCAGGGCGAAGCGAGCAGTACTTC.

In its sample, this clonotype ranks as large. The V call is TRBV27, the J call TRBJ1-2; D is ambiguous. Germline values: CDR1 MNHEY, CDR2 SMNVEV (reference sequence). Trimming took 2 bases from V and 6 from J, leaving 19 bases between them. The CDR3 consists of 16 residues. As DNA, the CDR3 is TGTGCCAGCAGTTTACGAACCCCGACCGGGAGTCATGGCTACACCTTC. This sequence encodes CASSLRTPTGSHGYTF.

The chain recombines TRBV19 with TRBJ2-2, with 9 bases that match TRBD1. The CDR3 consists of 15 residues. Germline assignment: CDR1 LNHDA and CDR2 SQIVND (reference sequence). V trimming: 6 bases; J trimming: 3 bases; junction bases outside the gene matches: 5. The CDR3 spells CASSAGTGYTGELFF. In DNA form, the CDR3 reads TGTGCCAGTAGCGCCGGGACAGGGTACACCGGGGAGCTGTTTTTT.

V is TRBV19 and J is TRBJ2-5; D remains unclear. CDR1 is LNHDA, CDR2 SQIVND, per germline (reference sequence). The CDR3 contains 13 residues. The V gene lost 2 bases and the J gene lost 2 bases, with 6 bases spanning the gap. In DNA form, the CDR3 reads TGTGCCAGTAGTATATCCCTTCAAGAGACCCAGTACTTC. It specifies CASSISLQETQYF.

This clonotype is deemed medium-sized. J is TRBJ1-5 and V is TRBV19; D uncertain. There are 16 residues in the CDR3. Trimming stripped 2 bases from V and 0 bases from J, with 11 bases between. Germline CDR1 is LNHDA and CDR2 is SQIVND (reference sequence). The CDR3 is CASSIPARNSNQPQHF. DNA for the CDR3: TGTGCCAGTAGTATACCCGCCAGGAATAGCAATCAGCCCCAGCATTTT.

In this sample, this clonotype turned up a few times. The rearrangement uses TRBV28 and TRBJ2-1; D is possibly TRBD2 (5 bases). This CDR3 is 12 amino acids long. V was pared by 2 bases and J by 8 bases, with 7 bases between. Germline loops: CDR1 MDHEN, CDR2 SYDVKM. DNA for the CDR3: TGTGCCAGCAGTTTAAGAGGGTATGAGCAGTTCTTC. This gives the protein CASSLRGYEQFF. The whole variable domain, filled in from reference TRBV28 and TRBJ2-1, reads DVKVTQSSRYLVKRTGEKVFLECVQDMDHENMFWYRQDPGLGLRLIYFSYDVKMKEKGDIPEGYSVSREKKERFSLILESASTNQTSMYLCASSLRGYEQFFGPGTRLTVL.

This clonotype was counted only a few times. V and J are TRBV30 and TRBJ2-7; 7 nucleotides agree with TRBD1. This CDR3 contains 13 residues. Trimming at V came to 1 base and at J to 2 bases, leaving 2 bases not matched to a gene. The germline gives CDR1 GTSNPN, CDR2 SVGIG (reference sequence). This chain's CDR3 is CAWSGDRPYEQYF. CDR3 coding DNA: TGTGCCTGGAGTGGGGACAGACCCTACGAGCAGTACTTC.

V and J are TRBV5-6 and TRBJ1-4; 9 bases align to TRBD1. The ends lost 2 bases at V and 8 bases at J; junction bases unmatched: 4. Germline loops: CDR1 SGHDT, CDR2 YYEEEE. The CDR3 loop spans 14 amino acids. The CDR3 DNA is TGTGCCAGCAGCTTCGGGACAGGGAACGAAAAACTGTTTTTT. Amino acid sequence: CASSFGTGNEKLFF.

A few counts support this clonotype. The chain carries TRBV18 and TRBJ2-7, with D maybe TRBD2 (6 bases). Germline V lookup: CDR1 KGHSH, CDR2 LQKENI. The CDR3 runs to 12 residues. Trimming pared 6 bases from V and 5 bases from J, leaving 11 bases between. The CDR3 loop is CASSPGEDEQYF. The CDR3 DNA reads TGTGCCAGCTCCCCCGGGGAGGACGAGCAGTACTTC.

The table lists this clonotype with a few counts. V gene TRBV19 combines with J gene TRBJ1-1; D ambiguous. The germline CDR1 and CDR2 sequences are LNHDA and SQIVND (reference sequence). Trimming removed 1 base from V and 0 bases from J, with 15 bases in between. This CDR3 spans 17 amino acids. The CDR3 sequence is CASSIVRSLGMNTEAFF. DNA for the CDR3: TGTGCCAGTAGTATAGTAAGGTCACTGGGAATGAACACTGAAGCTTTCTTT. Full variable domain (outside the CDR3, taken from reference TRBV19 and TRBJ1-1): DGGITQSPKYLFRKEGQNVTLSCEQNLNHDAMYWYRQDPGQGLRLIYYSQIVNDFQKGDIAEGYSVSREKKESFPLTVTSAQKNPTAFYLCASSIVRSLGMNTEAFFGQGTRLTVV.

Relative to its sample, this clonotype is medium-sized (0.01 to 0.1%). Written as DNA, the CDR3 is TGTGCCAGCAGCTTGGAGGGGGGGACCCAGTACTTC. It encodes CASSLEGGTQYF. V and J are TRBV5-4 and TRBJ2-5; D could derive from TRBD1 or TRBD2 (6 bases each). The V end was cut by 0 bases, the J end by 7 bases, with 7 bases between. CDR1 is SGHNT and CDR2 is YYREEE in the germline V gene (reference sequence). The CDR3 has 12 residues.

This clonotype was seen a handful of times. This rearrangement joins TRBV20-1 to TRBJ2-1, with TRBD2 matching 9 bases. From germline, CDR1 is DFQATT and CDR2 SNEGSKA (reference sequence). This CDR3 has 14 residues. V was pared by 3 bases and J by 5 bases, with 5 bases of the junction left unmatched. Here the CDR3 DNA reads TGCAGTGCTAGTAAGTTAGCGGGGGACAATGAGCAGTTCTTC. Its translation: CSASKLAGDNEQFF.

This clonotype is labeled medium-sized. The chain joins TRBV7-6 to TRBJ1-5; D is possibly TRBD1 (5 bases). This CDR3 has 13 amino acids. Germline CDR1 SGHVS, CDR2 FNYEAQ. Trimming stripped 8 bases from V and 3 bases from J, with 11 bases between. Here the CDR3 reads CASQGGSNQPQHF. Written as DNA, the CDR3 is TGTGCCAGCCAGGGAGGGTCCAATCAGCCCCAGCATTTT.

By share, this clonotype counts as medium-sized. This sequence joins TRBV7-9 and TRBJ2-3; D not certain. Germline CDR1 reads SEHNR; CDR2 reads FQNEAQ (reference sequence). The CDR3 runs to 12 residues. V lost 1 base to trimming and J lost 4 bases, with 3 bases between them. The CDR3 DNA reads TGTGCCAGCAGCTTAGTGGCAGATACGCAGTATTTT. Translation: CASSLVADTQYF.

By sample share, this clonotype is medium-sized (0.01 to 0.1%). The V and J genes are TRBV12-3 or TRBV12-4 and TRBJ1-2; possible D gene TRBD1, 5 bases. The CDR3 has 19 amino acids. V was shortened by 2 bases and J by 8 bases, with 30 bases between the two germline ends. The CDR3 here is CASSLYVLGWDATFGGYTF. In DNA form, the CDR3 reads TGTGCCAGCAGTTTATACGTCCTCGGGTGGGACGCTACCTTCGGGGGCTACACCTTC.

V and J are TRBV5-1 and TRBJ1-1; possibly TRBD1 for D (6 bases). The germline CDR1 and CDR2 sequences are SGHRS and YFSETQ. Trimming removed 1 base from V and 6 bases from J, with 13 bases in between. The CDR3 loop spans 14 amino acids. CDR3: CASSLKGDPSEAFF. The CDR3 nucleotides are TGCGCCAGCAGCTTGAAGGGGGACCCCTCTGAAGCTTTCTTT. The full variable domain, in which reference TRBV5-1 and TRBJ1-1 provide the parts outside the CDR3, is KAGVTQTPRYLIKTRGQQVTLSCSPISGHRSVSWYQQTPGQGLQFLFEYFSETQRNKGNFPGRFSGRQFSNSRSEMNVSTLELGDSALYLCASSLKGDPSEAFFGQGTRLTVV.

In its sample, this clonotype is medium-sized. Here the CDR3 reads CAISSRPEDQPQHF. In DNA form, the CDR3 reads TGTGCCATCAGTTCACGACCCGAAGATCAGCCCCAGCATTTT. The chain combines TRBV10-3 with TRBJ1-5; D ambiguous. V gave up 5 bases and J gave up 5 bases, with 13 bases separating them. This CDR3 comprises 14 residues. Germline CDR1 is ENHRY and CDR2 is SYGVKD.

The chain uses TRBV5-4 and TRBJ1-2; 10 nucleotides line up with TRBD1. Per germline, CDR1 SGHNT and CDR2 YYREEE (reference sequence). V dropped 2 bases and J dropped 4; count of bases not matched to a gene: 2. This CDR3 comprises 14 residues. The chain's CDR3 is CASSFGQGVYGYTF. For the CDR3, the DNA is TGTGCCAGCAGCTTCGGACAGGGGGTCTATGGCTACACCTTC.

The CDR3 spells CASSPQTGGLIEKLFF. The CDR3 coding sequence is TGTGCCAGTAGCCCTCAGACAGGGGGCCTCATCGAAAAACTGTTTTTT. The chain employs TRBV19 and TRBJ1-4; TRBD1 agrees at 10 bases. The germline CDR1 and CDR2 sequences are LNHDA and SQIVND (reference sequence). This CDR3 is 16 amino acids long. With V trimmed by 6 bases and J by 8 bases, 12 bases remained unmatched. Complete variable domain (other parts from reference TRBV19 and TRBJ1-4): DGGITQSPKYLFRKEGQNVTLSCEQNLNHDAMYWYRQDPGQGLRLIYYSQIVNDFQKGDIAEGYSVSREKKESFPLTVTSAQKNPTAFYLCASSPQTGGLIEKLFFGSGTQLSVL.

This clonotype appeared once. Lacking the conserved final phenylalanine or tryptophan, this CDR3 likely reflects a read error. It is unclear where the CDR3 begins or ends on the DNA, so no DNA is shown, and the CDR3 is as TCRdb lists it. The chain joins TRBV21-1 to TRBJ2-7; the listed D gene, TRBD1, was not tested against the DNA. TRBV21-1 is recorded as a pseudogene. A total of 15 residues make up the CDR3, ends included. The CDR3 sequence: CASGRDRGSSYEQYY.

The chain combines TRBV5-1 with TRBJ2-3, with D unresolved. Germline loops: CDR1 SGHRS, CDR2 YFSETQ. The CDR3 contains 17 residues. V was cut by 5 bases and J by 1 base, with 20 bases left in between. DNA of the CDR3: TGCGCCAGCAGGAAACCTGATTTGGATATCGGCACAGATACGCAGTATTTT. It encodes CASRKPDLDIGTDTQYF.

The V gene is TRBV5-4, the J gene TRBJ1-2, with D possibly matching TRBD1 (5 bases). Trimming cost V 0 bases and J 2 bases, with 11 bases left between them. CDR3 length: 15 residues. The germline CDR1 and CDR2 sequences are SGHNT and YYREEE (reference sequence). The CDR3 nucleotides are TGTGCCAGCAGCTTGGCTTACCAGGGCAACTATGGCTACACCTTC. Protein: CASSLAYQGNYGYTF.

This clonotype has just a few counts. The chain carries TRBV9 and TRBJ1-1; D remains ambiguous. Trimming left V 0 bases short and J 0 bases short, with 9 bases between. This CDR3 spans 15 amino acids. Germline V gene sequence: CDR1 SGDLS, CDR2 YYNGEE. This CDR3 reads CASSVDPGVNTEAFF. CDR3 nucleotide sequence: TGTGCCAGCAGCGTAGATCCAGGTGTGAACACTGAAGCTTTCTTT. The entire variable domain, with the rest obtained from reference TRBV9 and TRBJ1-1, is as follows: DSGVTQTPKHLITATGQRVTLRCSPRSGDLSVYWYQQSLDQGLQFLIQYYNGEERAKGNILERFSAQQFPDLHSELNLSSLELGDSALYFCASSVDPGVNTEAFFGQGTRLTVV.

In the case of this clonotype: With a much larger clone just one base away, this may be a read error. The chain has TRBV19 and TRBJ1-5; possibly TRBD1 for D (5 bases). V was shortened by 7 bases and J by 7 bases, with 14 bases between the two germline ends. The CDR3 totals 13 residues. The V gene's germline CDR1 is LNHDA and CDR2 SQIVND (reference sequence). The CDR3 DNA follows: TGTGCCAGTACTACGGGGCCCTGGCAGCCCCAGCATTTT. Amino acid sequence: CASTTGPWQPQHF.

This clonotype is labeled medium-sized (0.01 to 0.1%). The chain is built from TRBV7-3 and TRBJ1-1; the D is unclear. Germline lookup yields CDR1 SGHTA and CDR2 FQGTGA. The CDR3 runs 13 residues. Trimming took 5 bases from V and 1 from J, leaving 8 bases between them. The CDR3 sequence: CASSPNTNTEAFF. In DNA form, the CDR3 reads TGTGCCAGCAGCCCAAATACGAACACTGAAGCTTTCTTT.

This clonotype is classed as medium-sized. The CDR3, as DNA: TGCAGTGCCTCCGGGACAGCGAACACCGGGGAGCTGTTTTTT. Its translation is CSASGTANTGELFF. The chain carries TRBV20-1 and TRBJ2-2; 7 nucleotides match TRBD1. The CDR3 length is 14 residues. Germline lookup yields CDR1 DFQATT and CDR2 SNEGSKA (reference sequence). The ends lost 6 bases at V and 0 bases at J; junction bases unmatched: 4.

Within the sample, this clonotype is medium-sized. This chain connects TRBV12-3 or TRBV12-4 to TRBJ2-7; D possibly uses TRBD1 or TRBD2 (5 bases each). The CDR3 sequence is 15 residues long. V was shortened by 2 bases and J by 6 bases, with 17 bases between the two germline ends. CDR3 DNA sequence: TGTGCCAGCAGTTTAAACGCCGGGACCCCGGGCGAGCAGTACTTC. Its protein is CASSLNAGTPGEQYF.

In this sample, this clonotype is medium-sized. The CDR3: CSALSGGAITDTQYF. The CDR3 nucleotides are TGCAGTGCTTTGAGCGGGGGGGCGATCACAGATACGCAGTATTTT. This sequence joins TRBV20-1 and TRBJ2-3, with TRBD2 identical over 10 bases. Germline V CDR1 and CDR2: DFQATT, SNEGSKA (reference sequence). V dropped 5 bases and J dropped 2; count of bases not matched to a gene: 7. The CDR3 totals 15 residues.

Comments on this clonotype: One junction end does not reproduce the germline sequence, and a read error may be involved. CDR3 sequence reads: CTSTGMHRGRNTEAFF. The DNA for the CDR3 is TGTACCAGCACTGGAATGCACAGGGGGCGAAACACTGAAGCTTTCTTT. The chain links TRBV6-1 to TRBJ1-1; 9 bases are a match to TRBD1. The CDR3 is 16 amino acids. Germline assignment: CDR1 MNHNS and CDR2 SASEGT.

This clonotype ranks as large. The chain has TRBV27 and TRBJ1-5; 9 bases agree with TRBD1. This CDR3 spans 17 amino acids. V lost 5 bases to trimming and J lost 5 bases; unmatched junction nucleotides: 13. Germline assignment: CDR1 MNHEY and CDR2 SMNVEV (reference sequence). The CDR3 DNA sequence: TGTGCCAGCAGTCCGGCCTCCGCACAGGGGGCCTATCAGCCCCAGCATTTT. It specifies CASSPASAQGAYQPQHF.

This clonotype appeared a few times. This sequence joins TRBV18 and TRBJ1-2; weak D call: TRBD1 (5 bases). CDR1 is KGHSH and CDR2 is LQKENI in the germline V gene. V lost 5 bases and J 4 bases, leaving 17 bases between the germline ends. The CDR3 covers 15 residues. The CDR3 sequence is CASSSTPLRGYGYTF. CDR3 in DNA: TGTGCCAGCTCATCGACGCCCCTTAGGGGCTATGGCTACACCTTC.